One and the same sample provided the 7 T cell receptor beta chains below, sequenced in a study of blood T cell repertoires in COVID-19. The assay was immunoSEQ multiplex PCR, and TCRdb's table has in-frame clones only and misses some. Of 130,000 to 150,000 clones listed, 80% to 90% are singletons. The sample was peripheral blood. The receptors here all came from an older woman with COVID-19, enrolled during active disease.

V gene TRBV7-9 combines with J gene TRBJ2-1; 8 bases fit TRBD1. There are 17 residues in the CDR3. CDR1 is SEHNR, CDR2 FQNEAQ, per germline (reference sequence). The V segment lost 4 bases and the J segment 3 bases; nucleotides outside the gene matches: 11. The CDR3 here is CASSSPLDRDGYNEQFF. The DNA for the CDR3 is TGTGCCAGCAGCTCTCCGTTGGACAGGGACGGCTACAATGAGCAGTTCTTC.

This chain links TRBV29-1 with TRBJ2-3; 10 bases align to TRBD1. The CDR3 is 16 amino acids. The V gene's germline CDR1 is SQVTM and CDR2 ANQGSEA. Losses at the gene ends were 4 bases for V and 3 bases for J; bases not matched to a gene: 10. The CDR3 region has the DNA TGCAGCGTTGGATCGGGACAGGGGAAGGAGACAGATACGCAGTATTTT. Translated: CSVGSGQGKETDTQYF.

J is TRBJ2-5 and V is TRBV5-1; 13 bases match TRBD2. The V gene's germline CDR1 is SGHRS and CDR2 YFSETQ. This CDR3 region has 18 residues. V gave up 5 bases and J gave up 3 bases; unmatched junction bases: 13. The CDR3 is CASSTSGGASGRKETQYF. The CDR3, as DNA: TGCGCCAGCAGTACTAGCGGGGGGGCTTCGGGTCGGAAAGAGACCCAGTACTTC.

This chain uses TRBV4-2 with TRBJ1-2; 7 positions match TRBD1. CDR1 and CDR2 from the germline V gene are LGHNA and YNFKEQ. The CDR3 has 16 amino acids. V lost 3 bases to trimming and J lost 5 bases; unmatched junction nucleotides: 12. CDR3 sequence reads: CASSQEGTDERYGYTF. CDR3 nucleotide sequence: TGTGCCAGCAGCCAGGAAGGGACAGATGAAAGGTATGGCTACACCTTC.

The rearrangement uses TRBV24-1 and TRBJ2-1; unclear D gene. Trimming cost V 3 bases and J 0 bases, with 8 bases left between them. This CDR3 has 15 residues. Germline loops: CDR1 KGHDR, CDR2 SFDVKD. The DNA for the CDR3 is TGTGCCACCAGTGATGGCTTCAGCTCCTACAATGAGCAGTTCTTC. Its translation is CATSDGFSSYNEQFF.

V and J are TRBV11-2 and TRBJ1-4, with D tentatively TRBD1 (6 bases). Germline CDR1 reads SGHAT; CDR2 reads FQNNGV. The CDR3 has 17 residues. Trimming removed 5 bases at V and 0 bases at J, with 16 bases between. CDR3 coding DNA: TGTGCCAGCAGCCTGACAGGCTTGATCGCAACTAATGAAAAACTGTTTTTT. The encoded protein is CASSLTGLIATNEKLFF.

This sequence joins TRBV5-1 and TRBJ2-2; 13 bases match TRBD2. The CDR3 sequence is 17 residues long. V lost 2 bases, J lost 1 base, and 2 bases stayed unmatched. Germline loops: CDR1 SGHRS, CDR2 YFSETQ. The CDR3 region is CASSFRTSGGNTGELFF. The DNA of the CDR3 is TGCGCCAGCAGCTTCCGGACTAGCGGGGGGAACACCGGGGAGCTGTTTTTT.